The 9 T cell receptor beta chains given below trace back to one sample, sequenced in a study of regulatory T cells in long-lasting Graves disease. Through Arm-PCR of CDR3 regions and iRepertoire HTBI primers, TCR beta libraries were built. One entry per CDR3 protein results from TCRdb running MiXCR on the multiplex PCR reads. The repertoire consists of 400,000 to 650,000 distinct CDR3 sequences, with about 16% occurring once and the leading ten covering more than 20%. Noted time point: newly diagnosed GD, antithyroid drugs for less than 3 months. Generation of the TCR library employed RNA extracted from PBMCs. A further study also used this sample, focusing on T cells in Graves' hyperthyroidism and ophthalmopathy.

This specimen was peripheral blood mononuclear cells (PBMCs), taken at new diagnosis, from a patient treated with antithyroid drugs. The receptors derive from a woman aged 40-60 years with Graves disease.

This clonotype was observed many times. CDR3 protein: CSARLAGALGSGQYF. Here the CDR3 DNA reads TGCAGTGCTAGACTAGCGGGGGCTCTGGGAAGTGGGCAGTATTTT. The rearrangement links TRBV20-1 to TRBJ2-3, with 10 bases lining up with TRBD2. With 2 bases clipped from V and 11 bases from J, the junction kept 13 bases outside the gene matches. Germline CDR1 reads DFQATT; CDR2 reads SNEGSKA (reference sequence). CDR3 length equals 15 residues.

This clonotype has just one count. This chain connects TRBV13 to TRBJ2-2, with D tentatively TRBD2 (5 bases). Trimming removed 6 bases from V and 6 bases from J, with 20 bases in between. The CDR3 sequence is 16 residues long. Germline V gene data show CDR1 as PRHDT and CDR2 as FYEKMQ (reference sequence). CDR3 DNA: TGTGCCAGCAGAGAATCAGTGGGGAGAGTTGCCGGGGAGCTGTTTTTT. This translates into CASRESVGRVAGELFF.

This clonotype was found a few times. The V call is TRBV19, the J call TRBJ2-7; D ambiguous. Trimming pared 1 base from V and 3 bases from J, leaving 10 bases between. Germline V gives CDR1 LNHDA, CDR2 SQIVND (reference sequence). This CDR3 region has 14 residues. In DNA, the CDR3 is TGTGCCAGTAGTATAGGGGCCTGGGGCTACGAGCAGTACTTC. This codes for CASSIGAWGYEQYF.

The CDR3 DNA sequence: TGTGCCAGTTTAAAAGACAATGAGCAGTTCTTC. Residues: CASLKDNEQFF. This chain joins TRBV12-3 or TRBV12-4 and TRBJ2-1; D remains unclear. The CDR3 is 11 amino acids. V lost 9 bases and J 5 bases, leaving 8 bases between the germline ends.

This clonotype was seen ten or more times. This rearrangement joins TRBV5-1 to TRBJ2-7; 8 bases match TRBD1. The germline V gene encodes CDR1 SGHRS and CDR2 YFSETQ. This CDR3 contains 17 residues. Losses at the gene ends were 3 bases for V and 5 bases for J; bases not matched to a gene: 16. The CDR3 loop reads CASSSQGQGTLVNEQYF. CDR3 bases: TGCGCCAGCAGCTCCCAAGGACAGGGCACCCTCGTGAACGAGCAGTACTTC.

This clonotype was recorded at least ten times. The rearrangement links TRBV2 to TRBJ2-5; either TRBD1 or TRBD2 may fit D (5 bases each). The length of the CDR3 is 16 residues. Per the germline V gene, CDR1 is SNHLY and CDR2 is FYNNEI. Trimming pared 0 bases from V and 5 bases from J, leaving 16 bases between. The CDR3 sequence is CASSEALGGVGETQYF. The CDR3 region has the DNA TGTGCCAGCAGTGAAGCGCTTGGGGGTGTTGGGGAGACCCAGTACTTC. Complete variable domain (other parts from reference TRBV2 and TRBJ2-5): EPEVTQTPSHQVTQMGQEVILRCVPISNHLYFYWYRQILGQKVEFLVSFYNNEISEKSEIFDDQFSVERPDGSNFTLKIRSTKLEDSAMYFCASSEALGGVGETQYFGPGTRLLVL.

This clonotype was counted ten times or more. This chain uses TRBV11-2 with TRBJ1-1; D might be TRBD1 (6 bases). The CDR3 contains 14 residues. The V end was cut by 1 base, the J end by 8 bases, with 14 bases between. Germline lookup yields CDR1 SGHAT and CDR2 FQNNGV. Here the CDR3 reads CASSLGGGAYEAFF. CDR3 DNA: TGTGCCAGCAGCTTAGGGGGGGGCGCATACGAAGCTTTCTTT.

This clonotype has just a few counts. The chain links TRBV4-1 to TRBJ2-3; 7 positions agree with TRBD1. This CDR3 has 15 amino acids. The germline V gene encodes CDR1 MGHRA and CDR2 YSYEKL. V was clipped by 6 bases and J by 1 base; unmatched bases: 7. CDR3 region: CASSGEGAGTDTQYF. CDR3 nucleotide sequence: TGCGCCAGCAGTGGAGAGGGGGCCGGCACAGATACGCAGTATTTT.

This clonotype was picked up a small number of times. This chain links TRBV19 with TRBJ2-4; 8 bases are a match to TRBD2. In germline, CDR1 is LNHDA, CDR2 SQIVND (reference sequence). The V and J ends lost 1 base and 15 bases, in that order; junction bases with no gene match: 2. The CDR3 loop spans 11 amino acids. CDR3 sequence reads: CASSIVGLVYF. CDR3 bases: TGTGCCAGTAGTATAGTGGGACTAGTGTACTTC. Using reference TRBV19 and TRBJ2-4 for the parts outside the CDR3, the full variable domain is DGGITQSPKYLFRKEGQNVTLSCEQNLNHDAMYWYRQDPGQGLRLIYYSQIVNDFQKGDIAEGYSVSREKKESFPLTVTSAQKNPTAFYLCASSIVGLVYFGAGTRLSVL.